The T cell receptor beta chain described here comes from a study of neurological immune-mediated disorders. The CDR3 spans 16 residues. Deletions cut 1 base from V and 2 bases from J, with 14 bases between. Germline V gene sequence: CDR1 SGHRS, CDR2 YFSETQ. The cDNA came from 5'RACE with 10-nucleotide random UMIs. Over 200 million TCR-beta sequences from 15-18 subjects were obtained in each sequencing run. MiXCR was run by TCRdb on the 5' RACE reads, yielding one entry per CDR3 protein. This table holds around 33,000 distinct CDR3 sequences, roughly 7% found once. Study-level findings and limits: In HTLV-1-associated myelopathy, TCR clonal expansion was greatest, whereas multiple sclerosis had the least, falling below healthy controls.

The group of healthy controls was made up of people who were blood bank volunteers in Maryland, USA. This clonotype was observed at least ten times. The antigen is unknown. The sequence was obtained from a woman between 40 and 50 years old in good health. The V and J genes are TRBV5-1 and TRBJ2-3; D is undetermined. Sequencing used PBMCs. The CDR3 coding sequence is TGCGCCAGCAGCTTGACTCCTTATAACCTCACAGATACGCAGTATTTT. This encodes CASSLTPYNLTDTQYF. The whole variable domain, filled in from reference TRBV5-1 and TRBJ2-3, reads KAGVTQTPRYLIKTRGQQVTLSCSPISGHRSVSWYQQTPGQGLQFLFEYFSETQRNKGNFPGRFSGRQFSNSRSEMNVSTLELGDSALYLCASSLTPYNLTDTQYFGPGTRLTVL.